These T cell receptor beta chains were read from a single sample in a study of T cell repertoires in ileal Crohn's disease. Assay: immunoSEQ multiplex PCR; the TCRdb copy retains only in-frame clones and omits some. This table holds about 5,700 clones, over 60% found once. Sample: ileal tissue. The receptors come from an adult with Crohn's disease. Both conserved end residues are part of each CDR3. Fields, in order: CDR3 DNA, CDR3 protein, V gene, D gene, clone size, J gene. The D gene is left open where the match is weak. Only some rows state a clone size, as once, few, many or a class for expanded clones.

cdr3_nt: TGTGCCAGTAGTTTAGGACAGGGTGAGAATCAGCCCCAGCATTTT
cdr3_aa: CASSLGQGENQPQHF
v_call: TRBV19
d_call: TRBD1
clone_size: NA
j_call: TRBJ1-5

cdr3_nt: TGTGCCTTTCTGGCGGGGGGGTCCAATGAGCAGTTCTTC
cdr3_aa: CAFLAGGSNEQFF
v_call: TRBV30
d_call: TRBD2
clone_size: NA
j_call: TRBJ2-1

cdr3_nt: TGCGCCAGCAGCCAGGACCTAGCGGGGGGCACAGATACGCAGTATTTT
cdr3_aa: CASSQDLAGGTDTQYF
v_call: TRBV4-3
d_call: TRBD2
clone_size: NA
j_call: TRBJ2-3

cdr3_nt: TGTGCCAGCAGTCCGGCGGGACGGTCTTATGGCTACACCTTC
cdr3_aa: CASSPAGRSYGYTF
v_call: TRBV27
d_call: NA
clone_size: NA
j_call: TRBJ1-2

cdr3_nt: TGTGCCACCTCGACTAGTTTGAGGGGTACGCAGTATTTT
cdr3_aa: CATSTSLRGTQYF
v_call: TRBV11-2
d_call: NA
clone_size: NA
j_call: TRBJ2-3

cdr3_nt: TGTGCCATCAGTGAAATGGTATACGAGCAGTACTTC
cdr3_aa: CAISEMVYEQYF
v_call: TRBV10-3
d_call: NA
clone_size: NA
j_call: TRBJ2-7

cdr3_nt: TGTGCCAGCACCGGGGCAGACGAAAATCAGCCCCAGCATTTT
cdr3_aa: CASTGADENQPQHF
v_call: TRBV6-6
d_call: NA
clone_size: NA
j_call: TRBJ1-5

cdr3_nt: TGTGCCAGCAGCTCCCGCAGGGGGCGTGTGGCCGGGGAGCTGTTTTTT
cdr3_aa: CASSSRRGRVAGELFF
v_call: TRBV11-3
d_call: TRBD1
clone_size: NA
j_call: TRBJ2-2

cdr3_nt: TGCAGCGTTGAAGGGGGGTCCAATGAGCAGTTCTTC
cdr3_aa: CSVEGGSNEQFF
v_call: TRBV29-1
d_call: NA
clone_size: NA
j_call: TRBJ2-1

cdr3_nt: TGTGCCAGCAGCTTACCCAATAGAGCCAAAAACATTCAGTACTTC
cdr3_aa: CASSLPNRAKNIQYF
v_call: TRBV11-1
d_call: NA
clone_size: NA
j_call: TRBJ2-4

cdr3_nt: TGCAGCGTTTCCACAGGGGGCGGGTCAGATACGCAGTATTTT
cdr3_aa: CSVSTGGGSDTQYF
v_call: TRBV29-1
d_call: TRBD1
clone_size: NA
j_call: TRBJ2-3

cdr3_nt: TGTGCCACCAGCAGAGATCGGGGAGCTGAAAAACTGTTTTTT
cdr3_aa: CATSRDRGAEKLFF
v_call: TRBV15
d_call: NA
clone_size: NA
j_call: TRBJ1-4

cdr3_nt: TGCGCCAGCAGCCTCGGTAGCGTTAGCACCGGGGAGCTGTTTTTT
cdr3_aa: CASSLGSVSTGELFF
v_call: TRBV4-3
d_call: NA
clone_size: NA
j_call: TRBJ2-2

cdr3_nt: TGCAGCGTTGAAGTTTTCAGGGCTACCGGGGAGCTGTTTTTT
cdr3_aa: CSVEVFRATGELFF
v_call: TRBV29-1
d_call: NA
clone_size: few
j_call: TRBJ2-2

cdr3_nt: TGTGCCAGCAGCCCACAGGGGAGGAGCAATCAGCCCCAGCATTTT
cdr3_aa: CASSPQGRSNQPQHF
v_call: TRBV7-2
d_call: TRBD1
clone_size: NA
j_call: TRBJ1-5

cdr3_nt: TGTGCCAGCTCACCCGGGACTAGCGGGAGTGGTGAGCAGTTCTTC
cdr3_aa: CASSPGTSGSGEQFF
v_call: TRBV18
d_call: TRBD2
clone_size: few
j_call: TRBJ2-1

cdr3_nt: TGTGCCAGCAGACTAGGTGGTAATCAGCCCCAGCATTTT
cdr3_aa: CASRLGGNQPQHF
v_call: TRBV2
d_call: NA
clone_size: NA
j_call: TRBJ1-5